The entry below describes one T cell receptor beta chain. Its antigen target is currently unknown. No much larger clonotype is one base removed from it; base qualities were not supplied. The immunoSEQ Assay was the method used to sequence TCRbeta CDR3 regions. After extraction, genomic DNA underwent amplification by bias-controlled multiplex PCR, followed by high-throughput sequencing. The paper's processing steps were these. To quantify the absolute abundance of each unique TCRbeta CDR3 region, sequences were collapsed and filtered. T cell fraction was estimated by normalizing TCRbeta template counts to usable DNA, with usable DNA measured through amplification of reference genes found in all nucleated cells. Repertoire TCRs were annotated as SARS-CoV-2-specific by exact matching of V gene, CDR3 amino acid sequence and J gene to a known reactive TCR set. MIRA supplied the reference SARS-CoV-2 TCR set, which was filtered for enrichment in COVID-19-positive ImmuneCODE repertoires so that public or cross-reactive TCRs were removed. Based on the MIRA antigens, annotated TCRs were further analysed at the level of specific ORF or position within ORF. Breadth was defined as annotated unique rearrangements over total unique productive rearrangements; depth was the summed frequency of those rearrangements. Two-sided Wilcoxon rank-sum tests were used to compare TCR breadth between groups. What TCRdb holds here is the immuneACCESS table cut down to in-frame rearrangements. Part of the clones is not present; checked against another copy, under half of the missing clones reflect an unresolved V gene, and the others are unexplained. That table furnishes V, J and clone size, whereas the DNA furnished D and trimming. The sample includes roughly 700,000 clones, with roughly nine tenths observed a single time. The ten largest clones represent about 1.5% of the sample.

The source of the sample is a study of Ad26.COV2.S vaccination and SARS-CoV-2 variants (TCRdb year 2021). With regard to the full study: Donors in the vaccine arm were drawn from COV1001, a multicentre, randomized, double-blind, placebo-controlled phase I-IIa trial testing Ad26.COV2.S in healthy adults. The TCR-sequenced set comprised approximately 32 samples: about 19 Ad26.COV2.S vaccine recipients, 5 placebo recipients and 8 SARS-CoV-2 convalescent individuals. Participants in the trial were split at random into five groups of five each, receiving low-dose or high-dose Ad26.COV2.S once or twice, or else placebo on both occasions. Throughout the experiments and outcome assessment, investigators stayed blinded to trial group allocation. Ad26.COV2.S was given intramuscularly at 5x10^10 or 1x10^11 viral particles, as a single shot or as two shots 56 days apart. TCRbeta repertoire sequencing was used to assess the specificity and breadth of SARS-CoV-2-reactive T cell receptors after Ad26.COV2.S vaccination. The research as a whole found: After vaccination, spike-specific CD8+ and CD4+ T cell responses were reported to show substantial breadth. Comparing responses between vaccine doses or regimens was not something the study was powered to do. The authors noted that the TCR breadth and depth analyses may have underestimated total T cell responses. Non-spike TCR breadth was comparable between vaccine and placebo recipients, consistent with the vaccine containing only spike. Ad26.COV2.S recipients had higher spike-specific TCR breadth than placebo recipients (P = 0.0014).

The intended sense of this specimen's treatment or condition label: some 20 received Ad26.COV2.S at low or high dose, single or two shots; about 5 received placebo; per-sample allocation not given. For vaccine and placebo recipients, repertoires were sequenced using samples collected on day 63 after the first injection. In Cohort 1b, about two dozen adults aged 18-55 years were enrolled at a single site in Boston, USA, between 29 July and 7 August 2020. Ad26.COV2.S was a replication-incompetent adenovirus type 26 vector expressing a prefusion-stabilized SARS-CoV-2 spike protein from the original Wuhan strain. As encoded in the germline V gene, CDR1 is SNHLY while CDR2 is FYNNEI. From cysteine to phenylalanine, the CDR3 is 13 amino acids long. Just the 39-base CDR3 DNA is kept, in frame starting at base 1. Trimming takes 3 bases from V and 6 bases from J, and the germline ends sit 12 bases apart.

This clonotype was obtained from a person between 18 and 60 years old who received the Ad26.COV2.S COVID-19 vaccine or a placebo. Sequenced here: peripheral blood, sampled in a trial of Ad26.COV2.S vaccine versus placebo. Rearrangement joined TRBV2 to TRBJ2-7, with no D gene named confidently. The sequence in DNA is TGTGCCAGCAGTGATAATGTACTATTCGAGCAGTACTTC. This yields the protein CASSDNVLFEQYF.